Following are 7 T cell receptor beta chains from one sample sequenced in a study of monozygotic twins with inflammatory bowel disease. For each CDR3 protein, TCRdb gives one entry from its re-call of the 5' RACE reads, without DNA. Its table records about 150,000 distinct CDR3 sequences. Sequences were obtained from blood. The source is a human donor with ulcerative colitis or Crohn's disease, or a healthy co-twin of an affected twin (not recorded which).

The chain recombines TRBV25-1 with TRBJ1-4; TCRdb selects TRBD1, and the lack of DNA leaves this call unchecked. CDR1 is MGHDK and CDR2 is SYGVNS in the germline V gene. The CDR3 extends over 12 amino acids. The CDR3 sequence is CASSDRGEKLFF.

This rearrangement joins TRBV5-1 to TRBJ2-7; TCRdb picks TRBD2, but there is no DNA to check that call. The CDR3 extends over 14 amino acids. Germline assignment: CDR1 SGHRS and CDR2 YFSETQ. CDR3 protein: CASRLAGGPDEQYF.

The rearrangement links TRBV5-1 to TRBJ1-1. The CDR3 loop spans 13 amino acids. CDR1 SGHRS and CDR2 YFSETQ come from the germline V gene. This CDR3 reads CASSYTGDTEAFF.

The chain uses TRBV28 and TRBJ2-3; checking the TCRdb D call of TRBD2 is not possible without DNA. Germline lookup yields CDR1 MDHEN and CDR2 SYDVKM. This CDR3 comprises 13 residues. CDR3 amino acids: CASSPPSGRTQYF. Combining the CDR3 with reference TRBV28 and TRBJ2-3 gives the whole variable domain DVKVTQSSRYLVKRTGEKVFLECVQDMDHENMFWYRQDPGLGLRLIYFSYDVKMKEKGDIPEGYSVSREKKERFSLILESASTNQTSMYLCASSPPSGRTQYFGPGTRLTVL.

The CDR3 spells CASSFGQPNTDTQYF. J is TRBJ2-3 and V is TRBV5-1; TCRdb indicates TRBD1, and absent DNA this call remains unverified. Germline V gene lookup returns CDR1 SGHRS and CDR2 YFSETQ. The CDR3 extends over 15 amino acids.

The chain links TRBV5-4 to TRBJ2-5. The CDR3 totals 12 residues. Per the germline V gene, CDR1 is SGHNT and CDR2 is YYREEE (reference sequence). The CDR3 reads CASSWTDETQYF.

CDR3 protein: CASSAPGLTNTEAFF. This chain connects TRBV5-1 to TRBJ1-1. Germline CDR1 reads SGHRS; CDR2 reads YFSETQ. CDR3 length: 15 amino acids.